This T cell receptor (beta chain) was found in a study of blood T cell repertoires in COVID-19. About the study: From the United States, Italy and Spain came samples of acute and convalescent COVID-19. T cells, B-cell-depleted T cells, or PBMCs supplied cDNA or gDNA.

In the authors' methods: For nucleated cells, counts were estimated from reference gene primer amplification. This table comes from immunoSEQ multiplex PCR, and its TCRdb copy is limited to in-frame clones, with some not included. The DNA gave D and trimming, while V, J and clone size come from that table. The sample carries fewer than 300,000 clones, less than 85% recorded once. Sequencing was carried out using peripheral blood. This TCR was recovered from a woman aged 18-29 years with acute or convalescent COVID-19.

CDR3 coding DNA: TGTGCCAGCAGGGCCCCGGGACTAGACTACAATGAGCAGTTCTTC. Translated, it gives CASRAPGLDYNEQFF. The chain uses TRBV7-9 and TRBJ2-1, with TRBD2 matching 8 bases. Germline assignment: CDR1 SEHNR and CDR2 FQNEAQ (reference sequence). The CDR3 runs 15 residues. Trimming at V came to 6 bases and at J to 3 bases, leaving 7 bases not matched to a gene.